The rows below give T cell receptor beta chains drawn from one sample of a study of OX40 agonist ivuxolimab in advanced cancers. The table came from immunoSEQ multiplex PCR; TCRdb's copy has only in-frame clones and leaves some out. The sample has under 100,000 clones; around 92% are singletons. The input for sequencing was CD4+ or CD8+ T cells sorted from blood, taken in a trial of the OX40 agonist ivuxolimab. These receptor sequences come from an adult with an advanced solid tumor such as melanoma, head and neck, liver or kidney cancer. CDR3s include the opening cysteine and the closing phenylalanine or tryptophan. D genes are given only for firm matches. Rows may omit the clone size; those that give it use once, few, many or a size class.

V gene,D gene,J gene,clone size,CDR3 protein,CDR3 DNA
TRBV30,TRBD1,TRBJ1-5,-,CAWSETGGGLAQHF,TGTGCCTGGAGTGAGACAGGGGGTGGATTAGCCCAGCATTTT
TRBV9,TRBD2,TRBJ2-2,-,CASSATSGVNTGELFF,TGTGCCAGCAGCGCCACTAGCGGGGTGAACACCGGGGAGCTGTTTTTT
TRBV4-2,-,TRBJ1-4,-,CASSQARQTNEKLFF,TGTGCCAGCAGCCAAGCCAGACAGACTAATGAAAAACTGTTTTTT
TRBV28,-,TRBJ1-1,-,CASSLPGALNTEAFF,TGTGCCAGCAGTTTACCCGGCGCCCTGAACACTGAAGCTTTCTTT
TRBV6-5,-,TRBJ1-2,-,CASSYSGAAVRGYTF,TGTGCCAGCAGTTACTCGGGGGCGGCGGTTCGTGGCTACACCTTC
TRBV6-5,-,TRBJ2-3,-,CASSYLSSTDTQYF,TGTGCCAGCAGTTACTTGTCTAGCACAGATACGCAGTATTTT
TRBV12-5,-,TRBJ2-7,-,CASGPRGGDYEQYF,TGTGCTAGTGGCCCCCGCGGGGGCGACTACGAGCAGTACTTC
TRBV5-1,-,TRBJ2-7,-,CASSLGDGYEQYF,TGCGCCAGCAGCTTGGGGGACGGCTACGAGCAGTACTTC
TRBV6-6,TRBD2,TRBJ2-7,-,CATASSGTAVRQYF,TGTGCCACCGCATCTAGCGGGACTGCTGTTCGGCAGTACTTC
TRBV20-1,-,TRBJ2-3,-,CSAHEADTQYF,TGCAGTGCTCATGAAGCAGATACGCAGTATTTT
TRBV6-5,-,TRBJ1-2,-,CASRETNYGYTF,TGTGCCAGCAGGGAGACTAACTATGGCTACACCTTC
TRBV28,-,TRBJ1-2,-,CASSPAQIQAYGYTF,TGTGCCAGCAGTCCGGCACAAATTCAGGCCTATGGCTACACCTTC
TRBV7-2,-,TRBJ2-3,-,CASSLRSQRRSTDTQYF,TGTGCCAGCAGCTTAAGGTCCCAGCGGAGGTCCACAGATACGCAGTATTTT
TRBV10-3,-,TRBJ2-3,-,CAISVAGNTDTQYF,TGTGCCATCAGTGTCGCGGGGAACACAGATACGCAGTATTTT
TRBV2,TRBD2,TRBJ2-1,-,CASSGVRLAGINEQFF,TGTGCCAGCAGTGGGGTTCGGCTAGCGGGAATCAATGAGCAGTTCTTC
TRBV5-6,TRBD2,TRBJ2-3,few,CASSLPGGSTQYF,TGTGCCAGCAGCTTACCGGGAGGAAGTACACAGTATTTT
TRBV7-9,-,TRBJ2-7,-,CASSLDRGLSYEQYF,TGTGCCAGCAGCTTAGACAGGGGACTCTCCTACGAGCAGTACTTC
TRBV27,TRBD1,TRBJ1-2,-,CAINSISGTAKSRGYTF,TGTGCCATCAACTCAATTTCCGGGACAGCCAAGAGCAGGGGCTACACCTTC
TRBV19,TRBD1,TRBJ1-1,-,CASSEGTGGKTEAFF,TGTGCCAGTAGTGAGGGGACAGGGGGCAAGACTGAAGCTTTCTTT
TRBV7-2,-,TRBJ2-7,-,CASSLGGWGPSEQYF,TGTGCCAGCAGCTTAGGCGGGTGGGGCCCCTCCGAGCAGTACTTC
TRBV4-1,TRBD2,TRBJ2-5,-,CASSQEPGVTAGRKETQYF,TGCGCCAGCAGCCAAGAACCTGGGGTGACAGCGGGGCGGAAAGAGACCCAGTACTTC
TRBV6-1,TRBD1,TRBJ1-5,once,CASSRDRENQPQHF,TGTGCCAGCAGCCGGGACAGGGAGAATCAGCCCCAGCATTTT
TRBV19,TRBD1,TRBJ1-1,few,CASSIGTGPDTEAFF,TGTGCCAGTAGTATTGGGACAGGGCCAGACACTGAAGCTTTCTTT
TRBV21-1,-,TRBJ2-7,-,CASSKRRTGAHEQYF,TGTGCCAGCAGCAAAAGGAGGACAGGGGCACACGAGCAGTACTTC
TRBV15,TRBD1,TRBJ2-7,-,CATEDRGGSYEQYF,TGTGCCACGGAGGACAGGGGAGGGTCCTACGAGCAGTACTTC
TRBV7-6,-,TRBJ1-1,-,CASQQGINTEAFF,TGTGCCAGCCAGCAGGGGATCAACACTGAAGCTTTCTTT
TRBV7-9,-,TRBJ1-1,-,CASSLFRENTEAFF,TGTGCCAGCAGCTTGTTTCGAGAAAACACTGAAGCTTTCTTT
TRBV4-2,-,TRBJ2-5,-,CASSLNLAYQETQYF,TGTGCCAGCAGCCTTAATCTCGCTTACCAAGAGACCCAGTACTTC
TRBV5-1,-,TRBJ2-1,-,CASSSQGYYNPYNEQFF,TGCGCCAGCAGCTCACAGGGTTACTATAACCCTTACAATGAGCAGTTCTTC
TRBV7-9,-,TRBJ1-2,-,CASSLNPTGPYRYYGYTF,TGTGCCAGCAGCTTAAATCCGACAGGTCCTTACCGTTACTATGGCTACACCTTC
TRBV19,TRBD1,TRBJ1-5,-,CASSYRTGDNQPQHF,TGTGCCAGTAGTTACCGGACAGGGGACAATCAGCCCCAGCATTTT
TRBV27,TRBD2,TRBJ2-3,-,CASSTSRGVRIDTQYF,TGTGCCAGCAGTACCTCGCGGGGGGTTCGAATAGATACGCAGTATTTT
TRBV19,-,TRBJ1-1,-,CASSILTYTEAFF,TGTGCCAGTAGTATCCTGACTTACACTGAAGCTTTCTTT
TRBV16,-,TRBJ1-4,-,CASSPNTEEKLFF,TGTGCCAGCAGCCCTAACACGGAAGAAAAACTGTTTTTT
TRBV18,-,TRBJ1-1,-,CASSLTQDISSMNTEAFF,TGTGCCAGCTCCCTTACCCAGGACATCTCCTCCATGAACACTGAAGCTTTCTTT
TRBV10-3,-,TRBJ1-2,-,CAISDRVDNYGYTF,TGTGCCATCAGTGACCGGGTCGACAACTATGGCTACACCTTC
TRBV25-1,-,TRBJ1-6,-,CASSAQQGSGDNSPLHF,TGTGCCAGCAGTGCCCAACAGGGCTCAGGGGATAATTCACCCCTCCACTTT
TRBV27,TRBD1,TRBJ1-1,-,CASSYRGQGTEAFF,TGTGCCAGCTCCTATAGGGGACAGGGAACTGAAGCTTTCTTT
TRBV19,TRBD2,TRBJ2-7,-,CASSPGGAVTSGNYEQYF,TGTGCCAGTAGTCCCGGAGGTGCGGTGACTAGCGGTAACTACGAGCAGTACTTC
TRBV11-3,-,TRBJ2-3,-,CASSLDTDTQYF,TGTGCCAGCAGCTTAGATACAGATACGCAGTATTTT
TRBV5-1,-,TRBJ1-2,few,CASTWGGTPYGYTF,TGCGCCAGCACCTGGGGGGGGACGCCCTATGGCTACACCTTC
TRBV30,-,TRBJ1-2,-,CACQGRNYGYTF,TGTGCCTGCCAGGGCAGGAACTATGGCTACACCTTC
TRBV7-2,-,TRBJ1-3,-,CASSLGSQGAGNTIYF,TGTGCCAGCAGCTTAGGGAGCCAGGGCGCTGGAAACACCATATATTTT
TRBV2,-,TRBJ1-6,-,CASRGRNNSPLHF,TGTGCCAGCCGGGGGCGGAATAATTCACCCCTCCACTTT
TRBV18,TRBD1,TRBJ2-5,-,CASSSGQGMNSETQYF,TGTGCCAGCTCATCCGGACAGGGGATGAACTCAGAGACCCAGTACTTC
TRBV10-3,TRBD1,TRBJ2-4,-,CATSPRGQTKNIQYF,TGTGCCACCTCCCCGAGGGGACAGACCAAAAACATTCAGTACTTC
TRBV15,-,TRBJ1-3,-,CATSRAEISSGNTIYF,TGTGCCACCAGCAGAGCCGAGATAAGCTCTGGAAACACCATATATTTT
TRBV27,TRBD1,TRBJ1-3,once,CASSLFGTGSGNTIYF,TGTGCCAGCAGTTTGTTTGGGACAGGGAGTGGAAACACCATATATTTT
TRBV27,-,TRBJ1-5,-,CASSPRTPSNQPQHF,TGTGCCAGCAGTCCCCGGACACCCAGCAATCAGCCCCAGCATTTT
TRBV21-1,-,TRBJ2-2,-,CASSKGRAGVRTGELFF,TGTGCCAGCAGCAAAGGGAGAGCGGGAGTACGCACCGGGGAGCTGTTTTTT
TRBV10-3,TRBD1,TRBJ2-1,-,CAIRKTGDSYNEQFF,TGTGCCATCAGGAAGACAGGGGACTCCTACAATGAGCAGTTCTTC
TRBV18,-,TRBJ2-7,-,CASSPGVTYEQYF,TGTGCCAGCTCACCAGGGGTTACCTACGAGCAGTACTTC